This TCR beta chain was obtained from a study of blood T cell repertoires in COVID-19. About the study: The United States, Italy and Spain were the sources of the acute and convalescent COVID-19 samples. In each case, the material was cDNA or gDNA derived from T cells, B-cell-depleted T cells, or PBMCs.

The table lists this clone with a few counts. Per the original data handling: Amplification of reference gene primers was used by the study to estimate nucleated cell counts. Here immunoSEQ multiplex PCR was the method, and the copy in TCRdb shows in-frame clones only, minus some. V and J calls and clone size follow that table, whereas D and trimming were derived from the DNA. The sample lists 200,000 to 250,000 clones; around four fifths were seen once. The V gene lost 6 bases and the J gene lost 2 bases, with 12 bases spanning the gap. This CDR3 is built from 13 residues. CDR1 and CDR2 from the germline V gene are SQVTM and ANQGSEA.

This chain joins TRBV29-1 and TRBJ2-3; possibly TRBD1 for D (5 bases). This TCR was sampled from a man aged 30-40 years who had recovered from COVID-19. Sequencing was carried out using peripheral blood. CDR3 in amino acids: CSVLTDFTDTQYF. DNA for the CDR3: TGCAGCGTGCTGACAGACTTCACAGATACGCAGTATTTT.